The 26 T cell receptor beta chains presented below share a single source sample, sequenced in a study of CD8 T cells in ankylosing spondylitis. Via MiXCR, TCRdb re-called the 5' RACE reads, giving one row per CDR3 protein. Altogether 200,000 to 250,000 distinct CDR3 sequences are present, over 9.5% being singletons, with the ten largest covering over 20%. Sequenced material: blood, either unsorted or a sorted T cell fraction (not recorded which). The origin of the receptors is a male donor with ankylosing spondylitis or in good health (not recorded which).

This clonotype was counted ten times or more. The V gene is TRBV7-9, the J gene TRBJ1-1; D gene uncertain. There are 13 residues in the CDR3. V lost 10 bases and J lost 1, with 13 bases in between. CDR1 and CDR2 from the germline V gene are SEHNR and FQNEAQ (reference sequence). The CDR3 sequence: CATPPKENTEAFF. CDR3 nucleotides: TGTGCCACCCCGCCAAAGGAGAACACTGAAGCTTTCTTT.

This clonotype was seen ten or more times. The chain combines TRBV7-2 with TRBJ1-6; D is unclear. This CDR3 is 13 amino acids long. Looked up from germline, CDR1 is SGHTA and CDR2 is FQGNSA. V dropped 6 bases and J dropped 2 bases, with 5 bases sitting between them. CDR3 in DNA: TGTGCCAGCAGGTCCACCTATAATTCACCCCTCCACTTT. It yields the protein CASRSTYNSPLHF. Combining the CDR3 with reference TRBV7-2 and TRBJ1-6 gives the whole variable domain GAGVSQSPSNKVTEKGKDVELRCDPISGHTALYWYRQSLGQGLEFLIYFQGNSAPDKSGLPSDRFSAERTGGSVSTLTIQRTQQEDSAVYLCASRSTYNSPLHFGNGTRLTVT.

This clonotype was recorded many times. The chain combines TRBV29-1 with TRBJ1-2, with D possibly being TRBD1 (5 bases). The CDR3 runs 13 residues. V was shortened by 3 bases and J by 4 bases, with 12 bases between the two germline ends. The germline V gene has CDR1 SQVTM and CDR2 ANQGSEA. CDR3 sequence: CSVEGRGPYGYTF. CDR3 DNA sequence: TGCAGCGTTGAGGGACGGGGTCCCTATGGCTACACCTTC.

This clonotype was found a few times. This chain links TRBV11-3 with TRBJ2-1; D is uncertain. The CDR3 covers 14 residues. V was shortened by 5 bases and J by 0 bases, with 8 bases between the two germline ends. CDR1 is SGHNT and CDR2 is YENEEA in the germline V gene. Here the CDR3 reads CASSDPASYNEQFF. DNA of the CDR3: TGTGCCAGCAGCGACCCGGCCTCCTACAATGAGCAGTTCTTC.

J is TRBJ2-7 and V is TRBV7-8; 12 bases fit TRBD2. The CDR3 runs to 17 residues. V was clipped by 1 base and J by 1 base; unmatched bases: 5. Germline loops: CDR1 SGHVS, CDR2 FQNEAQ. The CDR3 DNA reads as TGTGCCAGCAGCTTAGGTCTAGCGGGGGGGCGGTCCTACGAGCAGTACTTC. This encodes CASSLGLAGGRSYEQYF.

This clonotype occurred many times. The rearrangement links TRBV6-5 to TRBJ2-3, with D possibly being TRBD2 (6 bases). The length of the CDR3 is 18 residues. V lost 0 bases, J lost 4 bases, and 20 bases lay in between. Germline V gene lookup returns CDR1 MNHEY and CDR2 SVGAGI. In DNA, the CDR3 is TGTGCCAGCAGTTACTCGCAATCGGCGCGGGGATTCCCAGATACGCAGTATTTT. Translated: CASSYSQSARGFPDTQYF.

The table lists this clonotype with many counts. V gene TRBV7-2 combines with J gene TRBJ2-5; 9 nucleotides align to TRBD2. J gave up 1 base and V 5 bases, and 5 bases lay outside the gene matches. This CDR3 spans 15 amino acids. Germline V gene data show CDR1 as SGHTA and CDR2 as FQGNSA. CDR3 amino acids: CASSNSGGFQETQYF. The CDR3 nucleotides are TGTGCCAGCAGCAATAGCGGGGGCTTCCAAGAGACCCAGTACTTC. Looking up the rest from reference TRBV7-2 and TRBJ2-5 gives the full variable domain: GAGVSQSPSNKVTEKGKDVELRCDPISGHTALYWYRQSLGQGLEFLIYFQGNSAPDKSGLPSDRFSAERTGGSVSTLTIQRTQQEDSAVYLCASSNSGGFQETQYFGPGTRLLVL.

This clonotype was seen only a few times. The CDR3 sequence is CASRDLAGGRNEQYF. As DNA, the CDR3 is TGTGCCAGCAGGGATCTAGCGGGGGGGCGAAACGAGCAGTACTTC. The chain uses TRBV27 and TRBJ2-7; 12 bases agree with TRBD2. The junction had 8 bases not matched to a gene; V was cut back by 6 bases and J by 5 bases. This CDR3 region has 15 residues. Germline assignment: CDR1 MNHEY and CDR2 SMNVEV (reference sequence).

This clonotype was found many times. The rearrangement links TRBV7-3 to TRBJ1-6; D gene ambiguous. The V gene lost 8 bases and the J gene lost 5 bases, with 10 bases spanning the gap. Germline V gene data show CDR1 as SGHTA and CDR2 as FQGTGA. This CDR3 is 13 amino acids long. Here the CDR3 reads CASGEGDNSPLHF. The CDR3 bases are TGTGCCAGCGGAGAGGGAGATAATTCACCCCTCCACTTT.

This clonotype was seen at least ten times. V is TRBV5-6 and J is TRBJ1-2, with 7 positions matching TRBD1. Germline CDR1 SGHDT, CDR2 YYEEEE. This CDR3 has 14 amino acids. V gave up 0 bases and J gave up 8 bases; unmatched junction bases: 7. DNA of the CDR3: TGTGCCAGCAGCTTGGGGGCGACAGGGAACGGCTACACCTTC. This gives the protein CASSLGATGNGYTF.

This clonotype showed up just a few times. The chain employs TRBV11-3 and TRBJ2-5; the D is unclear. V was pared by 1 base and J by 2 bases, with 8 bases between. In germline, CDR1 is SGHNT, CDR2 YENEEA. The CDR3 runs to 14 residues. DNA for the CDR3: TGTGCCAGCAGCTTAGGTGGGGATCAAGAGACCCAGTACTTC. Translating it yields CASSLGGDQETQYF.

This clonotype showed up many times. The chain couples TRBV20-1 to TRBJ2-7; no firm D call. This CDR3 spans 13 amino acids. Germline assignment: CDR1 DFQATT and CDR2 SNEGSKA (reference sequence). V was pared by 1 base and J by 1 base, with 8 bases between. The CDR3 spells CSARAPNSYEQYF. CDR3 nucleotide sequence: TGCAGTGCTAGAGCCCCAAATTCCTACGAGCAGTACTTC.

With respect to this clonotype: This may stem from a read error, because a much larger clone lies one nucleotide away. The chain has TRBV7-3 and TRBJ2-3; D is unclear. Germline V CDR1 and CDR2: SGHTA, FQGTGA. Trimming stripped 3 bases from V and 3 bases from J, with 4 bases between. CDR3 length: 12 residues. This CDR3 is CASSFETDTQYF. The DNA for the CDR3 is TGTGCCAGCAGCTTCGAGACAGATACGCAGTATTTT.

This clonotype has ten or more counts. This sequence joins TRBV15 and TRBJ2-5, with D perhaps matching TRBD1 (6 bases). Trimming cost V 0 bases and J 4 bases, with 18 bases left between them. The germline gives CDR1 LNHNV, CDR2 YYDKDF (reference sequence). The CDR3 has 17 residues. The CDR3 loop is CATSREVGQGYGETQYF. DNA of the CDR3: TGTGCCACCAGCAGAGAAGTGGGTCAGGGGTACGGAGAGACCCAGTACTTC.

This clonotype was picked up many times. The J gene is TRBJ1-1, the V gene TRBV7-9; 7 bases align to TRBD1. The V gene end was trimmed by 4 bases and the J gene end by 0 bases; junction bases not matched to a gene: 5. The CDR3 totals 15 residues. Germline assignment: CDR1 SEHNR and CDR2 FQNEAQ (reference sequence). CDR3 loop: CASSWNRGVNTEAFF. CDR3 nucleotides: TGTGCCAGCAGCTGGAACAGGGGTGTGAACACTGAAGCTTTCTTT. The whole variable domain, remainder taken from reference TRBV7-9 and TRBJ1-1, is DTGVSQNPRHKITKRGQNVTFRCDPISEHNRLYWYRQTLGQGPEFLTYFQNEAQLEKSRLLSDRFSAERPKGSFSTLEIQRTEQGDSAMYLCASSWNRGVNTEAFFGQGTRLTVV.

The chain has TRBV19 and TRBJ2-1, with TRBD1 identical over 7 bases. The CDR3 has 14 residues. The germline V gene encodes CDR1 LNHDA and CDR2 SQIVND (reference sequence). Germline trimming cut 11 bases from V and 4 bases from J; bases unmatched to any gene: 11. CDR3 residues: CASKTGVGYNEQFF. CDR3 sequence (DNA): TGTGCCTCAAAAACAGGGGTTGGTTACAATGAGCAGTTCTTC.

CDR3 sequence: CASSLTGQLNQPQHF. The CDR3 DNA follows: TGTGCCAGCAGTTTAACGGGACAGCTCAATCAGCCCCAGCATTTT. The V and J genes are TRBV12-3 or TRBV12-4 and TRBJ1-5; 7 bases line up with TRBD1. The CDR3 is made up of 15 amino acids. Trimming at V came to 2 bases and at J to 3 bases, leaving 4 bases not matched to a gene.

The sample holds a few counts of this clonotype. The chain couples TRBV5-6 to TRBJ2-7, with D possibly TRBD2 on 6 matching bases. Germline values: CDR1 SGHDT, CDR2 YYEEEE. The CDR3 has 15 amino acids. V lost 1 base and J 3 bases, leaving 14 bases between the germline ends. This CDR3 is CASSLSGRGFYEQYF. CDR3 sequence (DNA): TGTGCCAGCAGCTTGTCAGGGCGGGGATTCTACGAGCAGTACTTC.

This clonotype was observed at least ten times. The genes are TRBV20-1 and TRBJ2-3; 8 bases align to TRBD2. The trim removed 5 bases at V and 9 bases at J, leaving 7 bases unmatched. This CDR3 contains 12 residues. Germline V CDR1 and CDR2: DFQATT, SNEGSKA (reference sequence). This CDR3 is CSAGRTGGTQYF. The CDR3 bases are TGCAGTGCTGGGCGTACGGGGGGGACGCAGTATTTT.

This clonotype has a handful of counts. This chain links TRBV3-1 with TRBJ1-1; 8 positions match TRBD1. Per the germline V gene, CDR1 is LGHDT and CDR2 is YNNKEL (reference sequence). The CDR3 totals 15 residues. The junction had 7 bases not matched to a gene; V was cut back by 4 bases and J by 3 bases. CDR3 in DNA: TGTGCCAGCAGCCCGCGACAGGGGCTCTACACTGAAGCTTTCTTT. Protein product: CASSPRQGLYTEAFF.

In DNA form, the CDR3 reads TGTGCCAGCAGGTTTTCAACAGGGGTTACAGATACGCAGTATTTT. Its translation: CASRFSTGVTDTQYF. This chain links TRBV7-2 with TRBJ2-3; 7 bases are a match to TRBD1. J was trimmed by 3 bases and V by 6 bases; bases with no gene match: 9. The CDR3 runs to 15 residues. Germline V CDR1 and CDR2: SGHTA, FQGNSA.

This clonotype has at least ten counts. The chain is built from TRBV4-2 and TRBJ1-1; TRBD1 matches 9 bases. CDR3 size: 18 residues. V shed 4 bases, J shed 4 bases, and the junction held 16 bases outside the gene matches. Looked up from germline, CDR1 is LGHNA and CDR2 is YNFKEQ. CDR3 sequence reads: CASSPTGQGMTKSTEAFF. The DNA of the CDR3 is TGTGCCAGCAGCCCGACGGGACAGGGAATGACAAAGAGCACTGAAGCTTTCTTT.

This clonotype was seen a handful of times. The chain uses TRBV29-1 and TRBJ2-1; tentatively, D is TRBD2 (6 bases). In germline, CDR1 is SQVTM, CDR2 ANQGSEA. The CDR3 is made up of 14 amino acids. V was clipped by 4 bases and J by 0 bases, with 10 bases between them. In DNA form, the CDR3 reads TGCAGCGTTGGGGGGGTCGCCTCCTACAATGAGCAGTTCTTC. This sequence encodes CSVGGVASYNEQFF.

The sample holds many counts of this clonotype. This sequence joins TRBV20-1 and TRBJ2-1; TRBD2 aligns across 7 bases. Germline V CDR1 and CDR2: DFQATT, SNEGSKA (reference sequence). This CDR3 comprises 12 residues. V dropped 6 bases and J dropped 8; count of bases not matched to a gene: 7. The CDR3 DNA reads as TGCAGTGCCAGGTTAGGACTAGATGAGCAGTTCTTC. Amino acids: CSARLGLDEQFF.

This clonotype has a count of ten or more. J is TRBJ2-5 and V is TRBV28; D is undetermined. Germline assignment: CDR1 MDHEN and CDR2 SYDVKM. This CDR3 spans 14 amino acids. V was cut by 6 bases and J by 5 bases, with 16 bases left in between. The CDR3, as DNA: TGTGCCAGCAGCCTGATGGGGATAGGGGAGACCCAGTACTTC. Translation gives CASSLMGIGETQYF.

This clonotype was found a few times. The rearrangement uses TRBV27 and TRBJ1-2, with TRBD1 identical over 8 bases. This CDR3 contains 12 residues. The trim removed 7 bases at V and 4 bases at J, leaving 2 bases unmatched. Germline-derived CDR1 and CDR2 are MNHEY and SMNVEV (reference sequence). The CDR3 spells CASKTGGYGYTF. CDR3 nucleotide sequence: TGTGCCAGCAAAACAGGGGGCTATGGCTACACCTTC.